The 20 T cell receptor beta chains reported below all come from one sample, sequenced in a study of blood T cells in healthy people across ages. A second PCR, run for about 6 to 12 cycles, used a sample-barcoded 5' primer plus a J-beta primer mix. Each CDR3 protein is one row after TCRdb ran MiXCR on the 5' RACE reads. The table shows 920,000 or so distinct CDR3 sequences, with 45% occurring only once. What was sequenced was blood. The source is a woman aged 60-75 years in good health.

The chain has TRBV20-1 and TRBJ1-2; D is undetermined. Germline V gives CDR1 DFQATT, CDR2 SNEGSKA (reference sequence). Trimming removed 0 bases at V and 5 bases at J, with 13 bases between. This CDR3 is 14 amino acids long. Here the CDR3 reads CSAREAGVGYGYTF. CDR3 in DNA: TGCAGTGCTAGAGAGGCAGGAGTCGGATATGGCTACACCTTC.

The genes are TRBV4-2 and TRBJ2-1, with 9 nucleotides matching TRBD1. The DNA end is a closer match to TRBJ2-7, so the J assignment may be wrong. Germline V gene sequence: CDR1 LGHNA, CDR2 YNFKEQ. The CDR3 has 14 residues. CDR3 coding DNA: TGTGCCAGCAGCCGACAGGGGGAAAGGGATGAGCAGTACTTC. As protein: CASSRQGERDEQYF.

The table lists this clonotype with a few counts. The DNA for the CDR3 is TGTGCCAGCAGTGCCGGACTCTATAGTAATGAGCAGTTCTTC. Translation: CASSAGLYSNEQFF. The chain couples TRBV25-1 to TRBJ2-1; possibly TRBD2 for D (5 bases). The CDR3 consists of 14 residues. Trimming took off 4 bases at V and 7 bases at J, with 14 bases between the two ends. Germline V lookup: CDR1 MGHDK, CDR2 SYGVNS.

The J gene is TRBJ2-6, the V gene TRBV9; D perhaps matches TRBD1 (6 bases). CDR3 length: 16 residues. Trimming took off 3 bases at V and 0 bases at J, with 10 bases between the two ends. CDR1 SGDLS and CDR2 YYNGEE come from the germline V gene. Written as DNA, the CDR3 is TGTGCCAGCAGCGCAGGGGCTTTCTCTGGGGCCAACGTCCTGACTTTC. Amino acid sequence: CASSAGAFSGANVLTF. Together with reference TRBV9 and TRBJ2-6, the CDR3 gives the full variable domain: DSGVTQTPKHLITATGQRVTLRCSPRSGDLSVYWYQQSLDQGLQFLIQYYNGEERAKGNILERFSAQQFPDLHSELNLSSLELGDSALYFCASSAGAFSGANVLTFGAGSRLTVL.

CDR3 amino acids: CASSGTASTDTQYF. The CDR3 bases are TGTGCCAGCAGTGGGACTGCCAGCACAGATACGCAGTATTTT. The chain joins TRBV27 to TRBJ2-3, with D perhaps TRBD2 (6 bases). V dropped 5 bases and J dropped 0 bases, with 9 bases sitting between them. Germline-derived CDR1 and CDR2 are MNHEY and SMNVEV (reference sequence). The CDR3 length is 14 residues.

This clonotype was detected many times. The CDR3 reads CASSLVVSRKSEAFF. DNA of the CDR3: TGTGCCAGCAGCTTAGTGGTTTCGCGGAAGTCTGAAGCTTTCTTT. The chain joins TRBV7-2 to TRBJ1-1; D call uncertain. Germline CDR1 and CDR2: SGHTA and FQGNSA. The CDR3 has 15 residues. The germline V and J ends were trimmed by 1 base and 6 bases, with 15 bases remaining between them. The complete variable domain, with remaining parts taken from reference TRBV7-2 and TRBJ1-1, reads GAGVSQSPSNKVTEKGKDVELRCDPISGHTALYWYRQSLGQGLEFLIYFQGNSAPDKSGLPSDRFSAERTGGSVSTLTIQRTQQEDSAVYLCASSLVVSRKSEAFFGQGTRLTVV.

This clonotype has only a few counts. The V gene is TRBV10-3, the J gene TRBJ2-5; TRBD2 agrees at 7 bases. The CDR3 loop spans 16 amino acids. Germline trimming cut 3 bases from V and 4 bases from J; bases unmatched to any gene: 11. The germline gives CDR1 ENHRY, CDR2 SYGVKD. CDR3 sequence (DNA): TGTGCCATCAGTGAAAGCGGGGCCTACCTCGGAGAGACCCAGTACTTC. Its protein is CAISESGAYLGETQYF.

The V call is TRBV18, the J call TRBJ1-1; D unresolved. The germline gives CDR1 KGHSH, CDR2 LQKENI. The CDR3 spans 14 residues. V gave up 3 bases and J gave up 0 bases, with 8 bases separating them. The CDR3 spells CASSPPVMNTEAFF. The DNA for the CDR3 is TGTGCCAGCTCACCTCCGGTCATGAACACTGAAGCTTTCTTT.

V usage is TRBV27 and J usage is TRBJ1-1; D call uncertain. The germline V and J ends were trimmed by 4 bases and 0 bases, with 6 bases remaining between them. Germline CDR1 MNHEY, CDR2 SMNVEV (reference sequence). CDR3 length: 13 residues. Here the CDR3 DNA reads TGTGCCAGCAGTTGCGAGCTGAACACTGAAGCTTTCTTT. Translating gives CASSCELNTEAFF.

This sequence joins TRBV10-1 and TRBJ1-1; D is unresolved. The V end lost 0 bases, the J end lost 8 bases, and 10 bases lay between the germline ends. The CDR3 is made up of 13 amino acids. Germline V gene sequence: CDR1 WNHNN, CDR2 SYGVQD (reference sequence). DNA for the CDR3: TGCGCCAGCAGTGAGTCGCCCAATCGGGAAGCTTTCTTT. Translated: CASSESPNREAFF.

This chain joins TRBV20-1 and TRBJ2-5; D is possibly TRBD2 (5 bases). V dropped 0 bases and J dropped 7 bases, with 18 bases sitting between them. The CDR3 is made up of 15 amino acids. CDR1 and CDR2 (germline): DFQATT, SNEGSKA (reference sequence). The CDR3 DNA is TGCAGTGCTAGAGATATGGGGAAGGGAGAGGGGACCCAGTACTTC. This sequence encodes CSARDMGKGEGTQYF.

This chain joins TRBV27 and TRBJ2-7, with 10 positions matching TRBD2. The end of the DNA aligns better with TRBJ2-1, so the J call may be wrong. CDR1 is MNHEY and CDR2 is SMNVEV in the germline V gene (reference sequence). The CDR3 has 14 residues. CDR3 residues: CASSSALAGEEQFF. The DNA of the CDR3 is TGTGCCAGCAGTTCAGCGCTAGCGGGAGAAGAGCAGTTCTTC.

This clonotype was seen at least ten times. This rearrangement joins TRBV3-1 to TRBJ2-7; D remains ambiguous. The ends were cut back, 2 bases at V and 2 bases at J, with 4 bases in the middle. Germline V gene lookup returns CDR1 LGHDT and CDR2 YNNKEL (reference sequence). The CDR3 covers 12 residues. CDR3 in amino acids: CASSQSPYEQYF. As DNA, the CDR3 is TGTGCCAGCAGCCAAAGCCCCTACGAGCAGTACTTC.

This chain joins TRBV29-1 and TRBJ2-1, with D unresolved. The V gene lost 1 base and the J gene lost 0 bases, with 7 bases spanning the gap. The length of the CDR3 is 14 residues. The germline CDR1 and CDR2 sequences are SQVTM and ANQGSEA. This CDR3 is CSVEARSSYNEQFF. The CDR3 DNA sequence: TGCAGCGTTGAAGCTAGAAGCTCCTACAATGAGCAGTTCTTC.

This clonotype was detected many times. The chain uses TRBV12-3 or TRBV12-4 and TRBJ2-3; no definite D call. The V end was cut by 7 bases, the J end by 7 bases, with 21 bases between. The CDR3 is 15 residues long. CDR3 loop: CASKPGSSGMNTQYF. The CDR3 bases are TGTGCCAGCAAACCTGGATCTAGTGGCATGAATACGCAGTATTTT.

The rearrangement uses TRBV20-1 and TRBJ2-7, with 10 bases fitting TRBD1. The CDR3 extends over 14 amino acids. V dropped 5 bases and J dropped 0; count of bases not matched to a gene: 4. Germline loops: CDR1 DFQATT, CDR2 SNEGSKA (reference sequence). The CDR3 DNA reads TGCAGTGCTCCTGACAGGGGGCACTCCTACGAGCAGTACTTC. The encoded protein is CSAPDRGHSYEQYF.

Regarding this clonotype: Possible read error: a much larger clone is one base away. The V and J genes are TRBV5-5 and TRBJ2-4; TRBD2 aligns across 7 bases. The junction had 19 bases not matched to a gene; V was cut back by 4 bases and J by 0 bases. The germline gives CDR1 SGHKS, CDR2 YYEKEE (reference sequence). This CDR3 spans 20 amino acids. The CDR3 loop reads CASSPRGRGVGLLAKNIQYF. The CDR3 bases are TGTGCCAGCAGCCCTCGGGGACGGGGGGTAGGGCTCCTAGCCAAAAACATTCAGTACTTC.

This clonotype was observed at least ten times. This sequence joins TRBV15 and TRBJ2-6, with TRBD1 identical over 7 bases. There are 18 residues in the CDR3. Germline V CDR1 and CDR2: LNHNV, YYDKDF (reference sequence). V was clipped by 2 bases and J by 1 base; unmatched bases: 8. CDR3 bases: TGTGCCACCAGCAGAACTAGGGACAGCTATTCTGGGGCCAACGTCCTGACTTTC. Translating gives CATSRTRDSYSGANVLTF.

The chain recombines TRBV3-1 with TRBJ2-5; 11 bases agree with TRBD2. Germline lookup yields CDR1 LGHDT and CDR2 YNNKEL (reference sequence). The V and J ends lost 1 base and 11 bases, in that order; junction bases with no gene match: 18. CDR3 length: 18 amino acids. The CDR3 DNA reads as TGTGCCAGCAGCCAAGGGGCTCTAGCGGGGGGTATGGGTGAAGAGCAGTACTTC. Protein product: CASSQGALAGGMGEEQYF.

The CDR3: CSVKQGDTEAFF. The CDR3 DNA reads TGCAGCGTGAAACAGGGTGACACTGAAGCTTTCTTT. V and J are TRBV29-1 and TRBJ1-1; D may be TRBD1 (6 bases). V dropped 6 bases and J dropped 3 bases, with 11 bases sitting between them. CDR1 SQVTM and CDR2 ANQGSEA come from the germline V gene. The CDR3 covers 12 residues.